This TCR beta chain was captured in a study of CD8 T cells in ankylosing spondylitis. Study-level points and caveats: In ankylosing spondylitis blood, a motif of roughly 8 highly homologous TCR beta variants appeared characteristic.

Trimming removed 1 base at V and 7 bases at J, with 10 bases between. Germline loops: CDR1 SGHDN, CDR2 FVKESK. CDR3 size: 13 residues. Concerning this clonotype: The antigen is undetermined.

TCRdb itself ran the 5' RACE reads through MiXCR, one entry per CDR3 protein. In the table there are around 540,000 distinct CDR3 sequences, about an eighth of which are singletons. The sequence was obtained from a male donor with ankylosing spondylitis. The chain links TRBV14 to TRBJ1-2; no reliable D call. The source material was blood, either unsorted or a sorted T cell fraction (not recorded which). The CDR3 DNA sequence: TGTGCCAGCAGCCAAGTGCGGGTTGGTGGCTACACCTTC. It yields the protein CASSQVRVGGYTF. The whole variable domain, filled in from reference TRBV14 and TRBJ1-2, reads EAGVTQFPSHSVIEKGQTVTLRCDPISGHDNLYWYRRVMGKEIKFLLHFVKESKQDESGMPNNRFLAERTGGTYSTLKVQPAELEDSGVYFCASSQVRVGGYTFGSGTRLTVV.